These T cell receptor beta chains were read from a single sample in a study of T cell responses to AZD1222 COVID-19 vaccine. The table came from immunoSEQ multiplex PCR; TCRdb's copy has only in-frame clones and leaves some out. Altogether approximately 160,000 clones are present, roughly 94% being singletons, with the ten largest covering just over 5%. The sample in question was peripheral blood, obtained 28 days after the second AZD1222 dose. Receptor source: an adult who received the AZD1222 COVID-19 vaccine. CDR3s leave out the opening cysteine and the closing phenylalanine or tryptophan. The order of the fields is J gene, V gene, CDR3 protein.

j_gene: TRBJ1-2
v_gene: TRBV28
CDR3aa: ASSFADTYGYT

j_gene: TRBJ2-2
v_gene: TRBV28
CDR3aa: ASSLASGMFTGELF

j_gene: TRBJ1-1
v_gene: TRBV5-4
CDR3aa: ASSPGPNLLNTEAF

j_gene: TRBJ2-1
v_gene: TRBV7-9
CDR3aa: ATQIAGVSGEQF

j_gene: TRBJ1-1
v_gene: TRBV4-3
CDR3aa: ASSQGKGVATEAF

j_gene: TRBJ2-1
v_gene: TRBV7-2
CDR3aa: ASSSSGRGEQF

j_gene: TRBJ2-1
v_gene: TRBV6-1
CDR3aa: ASSEEASSYNEQF

j_gene: TRBJ1-5
v_gene: TRBV10-3
CDR3aa: AISRDAETNQPQH

j_gene: TRBJ2-7
v_gene: TRBV12-5
CDR3aa: ASGFRSAGGYEQY

j_gene: TRBJ1-3
v_gene: TRBV15
CDR3aa: ATSRDRGLGNTIY

j_gene: TRBJ2-5
v_gene: TRBV6-1
CDR3aa: ASSEVRGRAGETQY

j_gene: TRBJ2-1
v_gene: TRBV30
CDR3aa: ARRTVNEQF

j_gene: TRBJ2-3
v_gene: TRBV5-6
CDR3aa: ASSRDDRLDTQY

j_gene: TRBJ2-5
v_gene: TRBV4-1
CDR3aa: ASSPRDPGAQY

j_gene: TRBJ2-1
v_gene: TRBV12-2
CDR3aa: ASRLPCPDSSYNEQF

j_gene: TRBJ2-2
v_gene: TRBV11-3
CDR3aa: ASSWTSEPTGELF

j_gene: TRBJ2-3
v_gene: TRBV9
CDR3aa: ASSVTPLGTSTTDTQY

j_gene: TRBJ1-2
v_gene: TRBV29-1
CDR3aa: SVVNDNYGYT

j_gene: TRBJ2-6
v_gene: TRBV7-8
CDR3aa: ASSGHFGANVLT

j_gene: TRBJ2-1
v_gene: TRBV18
CDR3aa: ASSPPQGQGNEQF

j_gene: TRBJ1-1
v_gene: TRBV6-5
CDR3aa: ASSYAPTGGTEAF

j_gene: TRBJ1-2
v_gene: TRBV19
CDR3aa: ASSLQGDYGYT

j_gene: TRBJ1-4
v_gene: TRBV30
CDR3aa: AWSVRVFNEKLF

j_gene: TRBJ1-1
v_gene: TRBV6-1
CDR3aa: ASSQGWGQANTEAF

j_gene: TRBJ2-2
v_gene: TRBV2
CDR3aa: ASGWGAGELF

j_gene: TRBJ2-3
v_gene: TRBV7-9
CDR3aa: ASSLARDTQY

j_gene: TRBJ2-3
v_gene: TRBV7-9
CDR3aa: ASSLITPTQY

j_gene: TRBJ1-2
v_gene: TRBV29-1
CDR3aa: SVERGTKGGYT

j_gene: TRBJ1-1
v_gene: TRBV12-3/TRBV12-4
CDR3aa: ASNNVKEAF

j_gene: TRBJ2-7
v_gene: TRBV19
CDR3aa: ASSGRDSTYEQY

j_gene: TRBJ1-4
v_gene: TRBV5-1
CDR3aa: ASSGAGAANEKLF

j_gene: TRBJ1-1
v_gene: TRBV2
CDR3aa: ASSESLRVLNTEAF

j_gene: TRBJ1-4
v_gene: TRBV7-2
CDR3aa: ASSSRVLGEKLF

j_gene: TRBJ2-1
v_gene: TRBV27
CDR3aa: ASSAWGINEQF

j_gene: TRBJ2-1
v_gene: TRBV19
CDR3aa: ASSPGTGGYNEQF

j_gene: TRBJ2-3
v_gene: TRBV11-2
CDR3aa: ASSPTRSGLGQY

j_gene: TRBJ2-1
v_gene: TRBV27
CDR3aa: ASLEGVAYNEQQF

j_gene: TRBJ2-7
v_gene: TRBV5-5
CDR3aa: ASSRQWGTYEQY

j_gene: TRBJ1-5
v_gene: TRBV11-2
CDR3aa: ASRGRRRNQPQH

j_gene: TRBJ1-1
v_gene: TRBV6-5
CDR3aa: ASSYAGWNTEAF